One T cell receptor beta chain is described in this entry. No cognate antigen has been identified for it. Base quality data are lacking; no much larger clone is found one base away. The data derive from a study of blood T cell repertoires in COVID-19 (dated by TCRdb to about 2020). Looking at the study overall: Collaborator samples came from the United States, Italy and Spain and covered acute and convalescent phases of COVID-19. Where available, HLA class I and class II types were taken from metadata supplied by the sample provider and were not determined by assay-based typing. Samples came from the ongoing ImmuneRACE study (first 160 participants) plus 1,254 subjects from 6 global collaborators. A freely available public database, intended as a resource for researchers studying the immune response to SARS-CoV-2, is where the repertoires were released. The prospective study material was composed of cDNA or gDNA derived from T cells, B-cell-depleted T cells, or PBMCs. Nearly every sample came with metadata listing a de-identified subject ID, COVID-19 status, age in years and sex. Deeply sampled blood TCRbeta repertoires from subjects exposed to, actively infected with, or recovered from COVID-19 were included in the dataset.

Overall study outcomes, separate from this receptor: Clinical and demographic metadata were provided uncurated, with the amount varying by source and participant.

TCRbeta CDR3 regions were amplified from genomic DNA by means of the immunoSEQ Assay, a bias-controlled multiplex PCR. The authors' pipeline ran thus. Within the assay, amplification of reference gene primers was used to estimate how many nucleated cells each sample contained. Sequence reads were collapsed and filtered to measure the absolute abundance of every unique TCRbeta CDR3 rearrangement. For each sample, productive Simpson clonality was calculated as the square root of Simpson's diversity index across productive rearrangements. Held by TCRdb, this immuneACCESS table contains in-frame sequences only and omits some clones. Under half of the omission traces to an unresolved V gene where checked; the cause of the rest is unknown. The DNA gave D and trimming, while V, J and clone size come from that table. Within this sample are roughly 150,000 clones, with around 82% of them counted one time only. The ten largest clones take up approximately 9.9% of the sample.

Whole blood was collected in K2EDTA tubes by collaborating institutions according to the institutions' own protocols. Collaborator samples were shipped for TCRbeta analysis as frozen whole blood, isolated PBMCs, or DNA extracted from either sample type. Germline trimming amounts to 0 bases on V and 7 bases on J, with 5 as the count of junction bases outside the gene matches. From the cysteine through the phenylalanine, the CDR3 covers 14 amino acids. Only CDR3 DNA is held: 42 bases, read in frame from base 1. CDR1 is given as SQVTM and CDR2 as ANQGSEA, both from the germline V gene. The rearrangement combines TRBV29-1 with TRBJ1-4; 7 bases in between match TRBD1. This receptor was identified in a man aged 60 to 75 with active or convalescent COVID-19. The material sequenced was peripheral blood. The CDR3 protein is CSVEEGQGVEKLFF. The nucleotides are TGCAGCGTTGAAGAAGGCCAGGGGGTTGAAAAACTGTTTTTT.